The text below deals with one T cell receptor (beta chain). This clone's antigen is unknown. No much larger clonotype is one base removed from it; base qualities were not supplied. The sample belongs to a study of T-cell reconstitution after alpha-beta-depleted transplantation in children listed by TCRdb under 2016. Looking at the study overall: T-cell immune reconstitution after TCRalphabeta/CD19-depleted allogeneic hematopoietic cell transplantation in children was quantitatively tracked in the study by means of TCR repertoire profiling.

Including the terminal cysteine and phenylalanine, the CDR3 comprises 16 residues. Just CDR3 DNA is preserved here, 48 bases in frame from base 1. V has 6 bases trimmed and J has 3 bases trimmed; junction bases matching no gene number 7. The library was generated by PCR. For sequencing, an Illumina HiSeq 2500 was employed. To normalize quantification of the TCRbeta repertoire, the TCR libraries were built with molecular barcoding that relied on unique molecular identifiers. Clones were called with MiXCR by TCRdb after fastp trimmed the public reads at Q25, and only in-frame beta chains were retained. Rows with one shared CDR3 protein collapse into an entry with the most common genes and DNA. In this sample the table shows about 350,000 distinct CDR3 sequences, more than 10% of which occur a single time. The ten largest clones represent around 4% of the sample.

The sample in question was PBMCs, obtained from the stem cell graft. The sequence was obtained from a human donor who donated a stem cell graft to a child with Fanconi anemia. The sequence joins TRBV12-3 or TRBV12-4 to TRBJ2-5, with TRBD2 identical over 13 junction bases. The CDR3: CASSRTSGGHKETQYF. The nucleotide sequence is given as TGTGCCAGCAGCCGGACTAGCGGGGGTCACAAAGAGACCCAGTACTTC.